The following is a T cell receptor (beta chain) sequence with its context. What it recognizes is unknown. Replicate PCRs for sorted subsets used about 200 ng DNA; this equaled 30,000 to 35,000 T cell genomes. Assay: immunoSEQ multiplex PCR; the TCRdb copy retains only in-frame clones and omits some. This sample carries under 1 million clones, about 97% of them seen once, and the ten largest clones take about 0.25%. This sample was included in a study of shared clonotypes between healthy human individuals. Study-wide context: Every donor yielded three CD4 naive, three CD4 memory, two CD8 naive and one CD8 memory plate.

Overall study findings and caveats: Memory subsets generally showed smaller estimated richness than naive subsets did.

This CDR3 comprises 14 residues. Germline assignment: CDR1 SGDLS and CDR2 YYNGEE. V was shortened by 3 bases and J by 0 bases, with 10 bases between the two germline ends. Naive CD8 isolation took CD45RO-negative cells positively selected for CCR7 and excluded terminally differentiated effector memory CD45RA+ cells. The rearrangement uses TRBV9 and TRBJ2-7, with TRBD1 as a possible D gene (6 bases). This clonotype originated in a man aged 30-40 years in good health. The sample consisted of naive CD8+ T cells sorted from blood. The CDR3 nucleotides read TGTGCCAGCAGCGACCGGGACAACTCCTACGAGCAGTACTTC. Protein sequence: CASSDRDNSYEQYF.